Below are 7 T cell receptor beta chains sequenced from a single sample in a study of HIV-infected patients and healthy controls. Whole blood was used without fractionation, so all unsorted peripheral T cells were included. cDNA was made from approximately 0.55 ug RNA using alpha and beta constant primers. Alpha and beta chain libraries were made separately by chain-specific third strand synthesis with multiplexing indices. Each CDR3 protein gets one entry after TCRdb re-called the 5' RACE reads with MiXCR. Among more than 15,000 distinct CDR3 sequences listed, roughly 9% were seen once. The specimen sequenced was blood. Receptor source: an adult in good health.

This chain connects TRBV19 to TRBJ2-7, with TRBD1 as a possible D gene (6 bases). V lost 3 bases and J lost 1, with 13 bases in between. The germline V gene encodes CDR1 LNHDA and CDR2 SQIVND (reference sequence). This CDR3 spans 15 amino acids. CDR3 protein: CASSMSGAGSYEQYF. The DNA for the CDR3 is TGTGCCAGTAGTATGTCAGGGGCAGGGTCCTACGAGCAGTACTTC.

This clonotype was picked up many times. This rearrangement joins TRBV6-5 to TRBJ2-7; 10 bases match TRBD1. Germline values: CDR1 MNHEY, CDR2 SVGAGI. This CDR3 has 13 residues. V dropped 5 bases and J dropped 6; count of bases not matched to a gene: 4. CDR3 DNA sequence: TGTGCCAGCAGTAACCGGGACAGGGGCGAGCAGTACTTC. Translating it yields CASSNRDRGEQYF.

This clonotype was recorded a few times. The rearrangement uses TRBV7-6 and TRBJ1-5; 8 nucleotides line up with TRBD1. The CDR3 is 15 residues long. The V gene's germline CDR1 is SGHVS and CDR2 FNYEAQ. V gave up 1 base and J gave up 5 bases; unmatched junction bases: 4. CDR3 amino acids: CASSLVPGGDQPQHF. For the CDR3, the DNA is TGTGCCAGCAGCTTAGTTCCAGGGGGCGATCAGCCCCAGCATTTT.

This clonotype was recorded only once. The chain recombines TRBV19 with TRBJ2-3; D is unclear. V lost 3 bases and J lost 3, with 13 bases in between. Germline V gene sequence: CDR1 LNHDA, CDR2 SQIVND (reference sequence). The CDR3 length is 15 residues. In nucleotides, the CDR3 is TGTGCCAGTAGTATGACGGCGGCTACAACAGATACGCAGTATTTT. Encoded protein: CASSMTAATTDTQYF.

This clonotype has more than one count but fewer than ten. The rearrangement uses TRBV12-3 or TRBV12-4 and TRBJ2-7; 9 nucleotides align to TRBD2. This CDR3 is 16 amino acids long. Losses at the gene ends were 6 bases for V and 4 bases for J; bases not matched to a gene: 13. The CDR3 DNA is TGTGCCAGCAGAACCGGGACCCTAAGCGGGGGGTACGAGCAGTACTTC. Translating it yields CASRTGTLSGGYEQYF.

This sequence joins TRBV19 and TRBJ1-2, with D uncertain. CDR1 and CDR2 from the germline V gene are LNHDA and SQIVND (reference sequence). Trimming cost V 7 bases and J 6 bases, with 6 bases left between them. The CDR3 length is 10 residues. The CDR3 here is CASTINGYTF. Written as DNA, the CDR3 is TGTGCCAGTACCATTAATGGCTACACCTTC.

A note on this clonotype: At one boundary the junction diverges from the germline segment, which might be a read error. This sequence joins TRBV5-4 and TRBJ1-5; unclear D gene. The germline V gene encodes CDR1 SGHNT and CDR2 YYREEE (reference sequence). The CDR3 sequence is 13 residues long. CDR3 coding DNA: TGTGCCAGCAGCTCCGGCTACAATCAGACCCAGCATTTT. It specifies CASSSGYNQTQHF.